The 21 T cell receptor beta chains below all came from one sample that was sequenced in a study of T cells in women clearing cervical HPV infection. Clones were read by immunoSEQ multiplex PCR, and TCRdb kept only the in-frame ones, dropping some. Recorded for this sample: 15,000 to 20,000 clones. Sample: blood buffy coat. The receptors were gathered from a woman between 18 and 69 years old with a cervical HPV16 infection that either progressed to CIN3+ or cleared (not recorded which).

Regarding this clone: The read gets to within 3 residues of the CDR3 end, and the germline J gene fills in the rest. This chain joins TRBV2 and TRBJ1-2; tentatively, D is TRBD1 (6 bases). Germline-derived CDR1 and CDR2 are SNHLY and FYNNEI. V was trimmed by 6 bases and J by 5 bases, leaving 16 bases between them. The CDR3 sequence is 14 residues long. CDR3 sequence: CASRSDSRIYGYTF. Incomplete CDR3 DNA: TGTGCCAGCAGGTCGGACAGTAGGATATATGGC.

About this clone itself: The CDR3 end lies 3 residues beyond the end of the read and is filled in from the germline J gene. The chain is built from TRBV30 and TRBJ2-1, with 11 bases lining up with TRBD1. V shed 6 bases and J 7 bases; nucleotides not matched to a gene: 5. The germline gives CDR1 GTSNPN, CDR2 SVGIG (reference sequence). The length of the CDR3 is 13 residues. The CDR3 sequence is CACIGTGGNEQFF. The CDR3 bases that were read are TGTGCCTGTATAGGGACAGGGGGGAATGAG.

As to this clone: Coverage ceases 3 residues before the CDR3 finishes, and the germline J gene fills in the end. The rearrangement joins TRBV6-2 or TRBV6-3 to TRBJ2-7, with 7 bases aligning to TRBD1. The CDR3 is 14 amino acids. The V gene end was trimmed by 6 bases and the J gene end by 4 bases; junction bases not matched to a gene: 9. Germline V gene sequence: CDR1 MNHEY, CDR2 SVGEGT. Incomplete CDR3 DNA: TGTGCCAGCAGAGGACAGGCTCTCGGGTACGAG. Its translation: CASRGQALGYE. The CDR3, in full, reads CASRGQALGYEQYF.

This chain's CDR3 is CASSSTGGANSPLFF. Incomplete CDR3 DNA: TGTGCCAGCAGCTCCACAGGGGGCGCGAATTCACCG. The chain carries TRBV7-3 and TRBJ2-2; 9 positions match TRBD1. The read terminates 3 residues ahead of where the CDR3 ends, so the germline J gene completes it. CDR3 length: 15 residues. Germline-derived CDR1 and CDR2 are SGHTA and FQGTGA.

To note about this clone: The DNA ends 3 residues before the CDR3 does, and the rest of the CDR3 is filled in from the germline J gene. This sequence joins TRBV7-6 and TRBJ1-3; TRBD1 agrees at 8 bases. V lost 5 bases and J lost 0; bases outside the gene matches: 6. CDR3 size: 16 residues. The germline CDR1 and CDR2 sequences are SGHVS and FNYEAQ. The chain's CDR3 is CASSRTGLPSGNTIYF. CDR3 DNA, as far as it was read: TGTGCCAGCAGCCGGACAGGGCTGCCCTCTGGAAACACC.

About this clone itself: The CDR3 is cut off 3 residues early in the read; its end comes from the germline J gene. The chain links TRBV18 to TRBJ2-7; TRBD1 aligns across 9 bases. The V gene's germline CDR1 is KGHSH and CDR2 LQKENI. This CDR3 spans 15 amino acids. Trimming took 6 bases from V and 5 from J; bases not matched to a gene: 11. The CDR3 bases that were read are TGTGCCAGCTCGCCCCCGGGACAGGGAATCAACGAG. Its translation: CASSPPGQGINE. In full, the CDR3 is CASSPPGQGINEQYF. The variable domain in full, with the rest retrieved from reference TRBV18 and TRBJ2-7, is NAGVMQNPRHLVRRRGQEARLRCSPMKGHSHVYWYRQLPEEGLKFMVYLQKENIIDESGMPKERFSAEFPKEGPSILRIQQVVRGDSAAYFCASSPPGQGINEQYFGPGTRLTVT.

In regard to this clone: The CDR3 extends 3 residues past the end of the read, so its final part is completed from the germline J gene. This chain joins TRBV5-5 and TRBJ2-7; TRBD1 is a possible D gene (7 bases). Germline V gene sequence: CDR1 SGHKS, CDR2 YYEKEE (reference sequence). CDR3 size: 15 residues. V was trimmed by 0 bases and J by 2 bases, leaving 12 bases between them. The CDR3 DNA, read in part, is TGTGCCAGCAGCTTGGGCGGGACAGAAACCTACGAG. Its protein product is CASSLGGTETYE. The CDR3 in full is CASSLGGTETYEQYF.

The CDR3 region is CASSLHKGTDTQYF. The DNA read from the CDR3 is TGCGCCAGCAGCCTCCATAAGGGGACAGATACG. The chain employs TRBV5-1 and TRBJ2-3; weak D call: TRBD1 (5 bases). The sequenced fragment ends 3 residues before the CDR3 boundary, so the rest is inferred from the germline J gene. Germline CDR1 reads SGHRS; CDR2 reads YFSETQ. CDR3 length equals 14 residues. Trimming cost V 4 bases and J 3 bases, with 12 bases left between them.

As regards this clone: The read terminates 3 residues ahead of where the CDR3 ends, so the germline J gene completes it. This chain uses TRBV6-1 with TRBJ2-1, with 13 nucleotides matching TRBD2. CDR3 size: 15 residues. CDR1 and CDR2 from the germline V gene are MNHNS and SASEGT. The V gene end was trimmed by 4 bases and the J gene end by 6 bases; junction bases not matched to a gene: 3. Incomplete CDR3 DNA: TGTGCCAGCAGTGTCACTAGCGGGGGGGCCAATGAG. Its translation: CASSVTSGGANE. The full-length CDR3 reads as CASSVTSGGANEQFF.

About this clone: Read sequence stops 3 residues before the CDR3 end, and the germline J gene provides the missing end. The rearrangement uses TRBV5-1 and TRBJ2-1; D is undetermined. With 0 bases removed from V and 7 bases from J, the gap between germline ends came to 5 bases. Germline CDR1 reads SGHRS; CDR2 reads YFSETQ. CDR3 length equals 12 residues. The sequenced part of the CDR3 DNA is TGCGCCAGCAGCTTGGTTTCAAATGAG. Translated, it gives CASSLVSNE. The CDR3 reads in full as CASSLVSNEQFF. Full variable domain (rest looked up from reference TRBV5-1 and TRBJ2-1): KAGVTQTPRYLIKTRGQQVTLSCSPISGHRSVSWYQQTPGQGLQFLFEYFSETQRNKGNFPGRFSGRQFSNSRSEMNVSTLELGDSALYLCASSLVSNEQFFGPGTRLTVL.

Concerning this clone itself: The read halts 3 residues ahead of the CDR3 end, with the missing end drawn from the germline J gene. The chain combines TRBV29-1 with TRBJ2-5, with D maybe TRBD1 (6 bases). Germline CDR1 SQVTM, CDR2 ANQGSEA. The CDR3 covers 14 residues. Trimming took 4 bases from V and 5 from J, leaving 17 bases between them. Incomplete CDR3 DNA: TGCAGCGTTGGAGATGGGGGCGGGTGGGAGACC. Translating gives CSVGDGGGWET. From start to end, the CDR3 is CSVGDGGGWETQYF. Together with reference TRBV29-1 and TRBJ2-5, the CDR3 gives the full variable domain: SAVISQKPSRDICQRGTSLTIQCQVDSQVTMMFWYRQQPGQSLTLIATANQGSEATYESGFVIDKFPISRPNLTFSTLTVSNMSPEDSSIYLCSVGDGGGWETQYFGPGTRLLVL.

In regard to this clone: The read halts 3 residues ahead of the CDR3 end, with the missing end drawn from the germline J gene. The rearrangement uses TRBV7-9 and TRBJ2-4; D is perhaps TRBD1 (5 bases). CDR3 length equals 15 residues. The germline CDR1 and CDR2 sequences are SEHNR and FQNEAQ (reference sequence). The covered CDR3 bases are TGTGCCAGCAGCCCATGGACAAGATTAAACTATGGT. Amino acid sequence: CASSPWTRLNYG. The whole CDR3 protein is CASSPWTRLNYGQYF. Full variable domain (outside the CDR3, taken from reference TRBV7-9 and TRBJ2-4): DTGVSQNPRHKITKRGQNVTFRCDPISEHNRLYWYRQTLGQGPEFLTYFQNEAQLEKSRLLSDRFSAERPKGSFSTLEIQRTEQGDSAMYLCASSPWTRLNYGQYFGAGTRLSVL.

About this clone: With the read ending 3 residues before the CDR3 end, the germline J gene is used to fill in that end. V usage is TRBV2 and J usage is TRBJ1-1; 8 nucleotides align to TRBD1. This CDR3 is 14 amino acids long. Germline CDR1 is SNHLY and CDR2 is FYNNEI. The part of the CDR3 DNA that was read is TGTGCCACAGCCCCTTGGGGACAGGCCTCACTG. It codes for CATAPWGQASL. The CDR3 in full is CATAPWGQASLAFF.

As for this clone: The sequence runs out 3 residues before the end of the CDR3; the remainder is reconstructed from the germline J gene. The gene calls are TRBV29-1 and TRBJ2-1, with 10 bases matching TRBD2. CDR3 length equals 14 residues. Unmatched junction bases numbered 10, after V lost 8 bases and J lost 6 bases. Looked up from germline, CDR1 is SQVTM and CDR2 is ANQGSEA. CDR3 DNA (partial): TGCAGCTTCCAAGGACTAGCGGTGCTCAATGAG. It translates to CSFQGLAVLNE. Given in full, the CDR3 is CSFQGLAVLNEQFF.

On this clone itself: The read ends 3 residues shy of where the CDR3 ends; the end is completed using the germline J gene. The genes are TRBV30 and TRBJ2-2; 8 positions agree with TRBD1. Germline assignment: CDR1 GTSNPN and CDR2 SVGIG (reference sequence). CDR3 length: 14 residues. The CDR3: CAWSVGQGGEKLFF. The covered CDR3 bases are TGTGCCTGGAGTGTAGGACAGGGAGGTGAAAAG.

Notes on this clone: Sequencing ends 3 residues short of the CDR3 end; the germline J gene provides the rest. The chain carries TRBV5-4 and TRBJ1-1; D ambiguous. Germline CDR1 is SGHNT and CDR2 is YYREEE (reference sequence). Trimming left V 0 bases short and J 3 bases short, with 15 bases between. The CDR3 is made up of 16 amino acids. CDR3 DNA, as far as it was read: TGTGCCAGCAGCTTGGGGGGAAGGATAGCGGACACTGAA. It codes for CASSLGGRIADTE. The complete CDR3 sequence is CASSLGGRIADTEAFF.

Comment on this clone: From the germline J gene comes the end of the CDR3, since the read stops 3 residues before it. The rearrangement uses TRBV20-1 and TRBJ1-4; possibly TRBD1 for D (5 bases). The germline V gene has CDR1 DFQATT and CDR2 SNEGSKA (reference sequence). The CDR3 has 15 amino acids. CDR3 residues: CSASRAGSGANVLFF. The CDR3 bases that were read are TGCAGTGCTTCCCGAGCCGGCTCTGGGGCCAACGTA.

Note on this clone: The read falls 3 residues short of the CDR3 end, and the missing part is taken from the germline J gene. This chain uses TRBV7-2 with TRBJ2-1; D remains unclear. Germline V lookup: CDR1 SGHTA, CDR2 FQGNSA. V lost 4 bases and J 4 bases, leaving 8 bases between the germline ends. This CDR3 is 13 amino acids long. CDR3 DNA (partial): TGTGCCAGCAGCTCAGAAATATACAATGAG. Protein sequence: CASSSEIYNE. The CDR3, in full, reads CASSSEIYNEQFF.

A word on this clone: The sequence runs out 3 residues before the end of the CDR3; the remainder is reconstructed from the germline J gene. V gene TRBV30 combines with J gene TRBJ1-4; weak D call: TRBD1 (5 bases). This CDR3 contains 14 residues. From germline, CDR1 is GTSNPN and CDR2 SVGIG (reference sequence). Incomplete CDR3 DNA: TGTGCCTCCCAGAGGGGCTCTGGGGCCAACGTA. Protein product: CASQRGSGANV. The CDR3, in full, reads CASQRGSGANVLFF.

A word on this clone: Read coverage stops 3 residues before the CDR3 terminus; the germline J gene supplies the remainder. This sequence joins TRBV7-9 and TRBJ2-2, with a weak D call TRBD1 (6 bases). Between the trimmed V and J ends, which lost 2 bases and 6 bases, there was a span of 13 bases. The CDR3 contains 15 residues. Germline V gene lookup returns CDR1 SEHNR and CDR2 FQNEAQ (reference sequence). The part of the CDR3 DNA that was read is TGTGCCAGCAGCTTAATTTCATCAGGGGCCGGGGAG. Translation gives CASSLISSGAGE. The entire CDR3 reads CASSLISSGAGELFF.

As concerns this clone: With the read ending 3 residues before the CDR3 end, the germline J gene is used to fill in that end. The chain couples TRBV19 to TRBJ1-4; 9 nucleotides match TRBD1. Germline V lookup: CDR1 LNHDA, CDR2 SQIVND (reference sequence). This CDR3 has 15 amino acids. V lost 1 base and J lost 5; bases outside the gene matches: 2. The covered CDR3 bases are TGTGCCAGTAGTATAGGGACAGGGGAAAATGAAAAA. Translated, it gives CASSIGTGENEK. In full, the CDR3 reads CASSIGTGENEKLFF.